This is a list of T cell receptor beta chains from one sample in a study of blood T cell repertoires in COVID-19. Clones were read by immunoSEQ multiplex PCR, and TCRdb kept only the in-frame ones, dropping some. Of 230,000 or so clones in the sample, 75% to 85% were seen once. Material for sequencing was peripheral blood. Receptors were obtained from an elderly woman with COVID-19, enrolled during active disease. CDR3s include the opening cysteine and the closing phenylalanine or tryptophan. A D gene is named only where the DNA matches it firmly. Rows may omit the clone size; those that give it use once, few, many or a size class.

D: TRBD1; V: TRBV5-1; size: -; J: TRBJ1-2; CDR3: CASSLSGGNGGYTF; DNA: TGCGCCAGCAGCTTGTCAGGGGGCAATGGTGGCTACACCTTC
D: -; V: TRBV23-1; size: -; J: TRBJ1-1; CDR3: CASSQCPTTGGTEAFF; DNA: TGCGCCAGCAGTCAATGCCCGACTACCGGAGGCACTGAAGCTTTCTTT
D: -; V: TRBV2; size: -; J: TRBJ1-4; CDR3: CASCVVRNEKLFF; DNA: TGTGCCAGCTGCGTTGTCAGGAATGAAAAACTGTTTTTT
D: -; V: TRBV2; size: -; J: TRBJ1-5; CDR3: CASRDDLFSNQPQHF; DNA: TGTGCCAGCAGAGACGACTTGTTTAGCAATCAGCCCCAGCATTTT
D: TRBD2; V: TRBV28; size: -; J: TRBJ2-4; CDR3: CASSTQREGRSIQYF; DNA: TGTGCCAGCAGCACCCAGCGGGAGGGCCGGAGCATTCAGTACTTC
D: -; V: TRBV4-1; size: -; J: TRBJ1-6; CDR3: CASSQMGLNNSPLHF; DNA: TGCGCCAGCAGCCAAATGGGACTGAATAATTCACCCCTCCACTTT
D: -; V: TRBV11-3; size: -; J: TRBJ2-1; CDR3: CASSSKSGQGPYNEQFF; DNA: TGTGCCAGCAGCTCTAAATCGGGGCAGGGGCCGTACAATGAGCAGTTCTTC
D: -; V: TRBV3-1/TRBV3-2; size: -; J: TRBJ1-2; CDR3: CASSQVTGSGYTF; DNA: TGTGCCAGCAGCCAAGTCACAGGTTCTGGCTACACCTTC
D: TRBD1; V: TRBV14; size: once; J: TRBJ1-1; CDR3: CASSPPDRVTEAFF; DNA: TGTGCCAGCAGCCCACCGGACAGGGTCACTGAAGCTTTCTTT
D: -; V: TRBV7-3; size: -; J: TRBJ2-3; CDR3: CASRYRDGDTQYF; DNA: TGTGCCAGCAGGTACAGGGATGGAGATACGCAGTATTTT
D: -; V: TRBV19; size: -; J: TRBJ1-2; CDR3: CASSDGGISLYGYTF; DNA: TGTGCCAGTAGTGACGGGGGGATAAGTCTGTATGGCTACACCTTC
D: TRBD1; V: TRBV18; size: -; J: TRBJ1-1; CDR3: CASSPGRQGVEAFF; DNA: TGTGCCAGCTCACCGGGGAGGCAGGGGGTTGAAGCTTTCTTT
D: -; V: TRBV10-1; size: -; J: TRBJ2-1; CDR3: CATDLVRVSYNEQFF; DNA: TGCGCCACCGACCTAGTCCGTGTCTCCTACAATGAGCAGTTCTTC
D: -; V: TRBV5-1; size: -; J: TRBJ1-5; CDR3: CASSSGTGGGGQPQHF; DNA: TGCGCCAGCAGCTCGGGAACCGGAGGAGGAGGTCAGCCCCAGCATTTT
D: TRBD2; V: TRBV10-3; size: -; J: TRBJ2-2; CDR3: CAISESAGGTGELFF; DNA: TGTGCCATCAGTGAGTCGGCGGGGGGCACCGGGGAGCTGTTTTTT